The next 6 T cell receptor beta chains were all read from a single sample in a study of spatial heterogeneity in lung cancer. Noted time point: sample taken at primary tumor resection. Their antigens remain unidentified. Each CDR3 protein is one row after TCRdb ran MiXCR on the 5' RACE reads. The sample contains about 7,000 distinct CDR3 sequences, approximately 19% of which appear only once. Whole-study findings and limits: Intratumoral expanded alpha and beta TCR counts were found to track tumor mutation counts.

The sequencing used lung tumor tissue, collected at surgery. The receptors stem from a female donor with early-stage non-small cell lung cancer.

V gene TRBV23-1 combines with J gene TRBJ2-3, with D possibly called TRBD1 or TRBD2 (5 bases each). TRBV23-1 counts as an open reading frame of uncertain function. This CDR3 is built from 14 residues. V gave up 2 bases and J gave up 0 bases, with 6 bases separating them. CDR3 amino acids: CASSQGDSTDTQYF. Here the CDR3 DNA reads TGCGCCAGCAGTCAAGGGGACAGCACAGATACGCAGTATTTT.

V is TRBV7-2 and J is TRBJ1-1; D is unresolved. CDR3 length: 14 amino acids. V lost 4 bases and J lost 8, with 17 bases in between. From germline, CDR1 is SGHTA and CDR2 FQGNSA. CDR3 nucleotide sequence: TGTGCCAGCAGCTCCACACCCGGGATGGGCGAAGCTTTCTTT. Its protein product is CASSSTPGMGEAFF.

This clonotype was seen more than once but under ten times. The chain carries TRBV6-2 or TRBV6-3 and TRBJ1-6, with D hard to call. Germline CDR1 is MNHEY and CDR2 is SVGEGT. The CDR3 runs to 16 residues. V was shortened by 2 bases and J by 0 bases, with 8 bases between the two germline ends. CDR3 residues: CASSYGGSSYNSPLHF. The CDR3, as DNA: TGTGCCAGCAGTTACGGTGGCAGCTCCTATAATTCACCCCTCCACTTT.

The chain uses TRBV5-1 and TRBJ1-5; 7 positions match TRBD1. CDR3 size: 14 residues. The trim removed 0 bases at V and 6 bases at J, leaving 3 bases unmatched. Germline V gene lookup returns CDR1 SGHRS and CDR2 YFSETQ. CDR3 bases: TGCGCCAGCAGCTTGGAAGGGGGCGGTCAGCCCCAGCATTTT. Translation: CASSLEGGGQPQHF. The complete variable domain, with remaining parts taken from reference TRBV5-1 and TRBJ1-5, reads KAGVTQTPRYLIKTRGQQVTLSCSPISGHRSVSWYQQTPGQGLQFLFEYFSETQRNKGNFPGRFSGRQFSNSRSEMNVSTLELGDSALYLCASSLEGGGQPQHFGDGTRLSIL.

Here the CDR3 DNA reads TGTGCCAGCAGTTTGACGGGCGCCGGCTACGAGCAGTACTTC. Encoded protein: CASSLTGAGYEQYF. The chain links TRBV28 to TRBJ2-7; unclear D gene. CDR3 length equals 14 residues. V dropped 3 bases and J dropped 3 bases, with 12 bases sitting between them. Germline V gene data show CDR1 as MDHEN and CDR2 as SYDVKM.

The chain recombines TRBV20-1 with TRBJ1-1; 10 nucleotides match TRBD1. V was clipped by 6 bases and J by 5 bases; unmatched bases: 15. This CDR3 spans 16 amino acids. Germline lookup yields CDR1 DFQATT and CDR2 SNEGSKA (reference sequence). CDR3 sequence (DNA): TGCAGTGCGAGCGGGGGACAGGGGACAGCCGGTACTGAAGCTTTCTTT. Its protein is CSASGGQGTAGTEAFF.